Shown below are 22 T cell receptor beta chains from a single sample sequenced in a study of T-cell memory formation after mild COVID-19. TCRdb re-derived calls from the 5' RACE reads in MiXCR, one entry per CDR3 protein. This sample has around 370,000 distinct CDR3 sequences, with roughly 20% found just once. Sequencing used PBMCs or a T cell subset sorted from them (not recorded which). Receptor source: an adult woman who had mild COVID-19 (a few samples of this study predate the infection). Cell type and time point are not known.

CDR3 residues: CASSFRLGPDTQYF. CDR3 DNA: TGTGCCAGCAGTTTTCGACTAGGACCAGATACGCAGTATTTT. The V gene is TRBV3-1, the J gene TRBJ2-3; a weak D match, TRBD2 (6 bases). V lost 6 bases and J 4 bases, leaving 14 bases between the germline ends. The CDR3 is made up of 14 amino acids. Per germline, CDR1 LGHDT and CDR2 YNNKEL (reference sequence).

This clonotype came up a few times. The chain links TRBV24-1 to TRBJ1-2; D is perhaps TRBD1 (5 bases). The CDR3 extends over 15 amino acids. The V and J ends lost 3 bases and 6 bases respectively, with 16 bases between them. Germline V CDR1 and CDR2: KGHDR, SFDVKD. The CDR3 coding sequence is TGTGCCACCAGTGATCACCCCCAGGGACGAAATGGCTACACCTTC. Residues: CATSDHPQGRNGYTF.

DNA of the CDR3: TGCAGTGCTAGAGTGCCCGTGGGCTACGAGCAGTACTTC. Its protein is CSARVPVGYEQYF. The rearrangement joins TRBV20-1 to TRBJ2-7; D is ambiguous. The V end lost 1 base, the J end lost 3 bases, and 10 bases lay between the germline ends. CDR1 is DFQATT, CDR2 SNEGSKA, per germline (reference sequence). This CDR3 has 13 amino acids.

This chain uses TRBV7-9 with TRBJ2-2; D uncertain. V shed 6 bases and J shed 0 bases, with 11 bases lying between them. The V gene's germline CDR1 is SEHNR and CDR2 FQNEAQ (reference sequence). The CDR3 contains 15 residues. CDR3 loop: CASSPVNANTGELFF. CDR3 DNA sequence: TGTGCCAGCAGTCCGGTCAACGCGAACACCGGGGAGCTGTTTTTT.

In regard to this clonotype: Mismatch with germline at one junction end may stem from a read error. V is TRBV6-5 and J is TRBJ1-1; TRBD1 aligns across 8 bases. The CDR3 runs to 13 residues. In germline, CDR1 is MNHEY, CDR2 SVGAGI. The CDR3 region has the DNA TGTGCCAGCAGCTACTCGGGCAGGGGGCAAGCTTTCTTT. This codes for CASSYSGRGQAFF.

This chain connects TRBV7-2 to TRBJ2-1; TRBD2 agrees at 8 bases. Germline V gene data show CDR1 as SGHTA and CDR2 as FQGNSA. This CDR3 comprises 16 residues. J gave up 6 bases and V 5 bases, and 12 bases lay outside the gene matches. The DNA for the CDR3 is TGTGCCAGCAGCACCCAAACCGGGACTAGGGGCAATGAGCAGTTCTTC. It encodes CASSTQTGTRGNEQFF.

The chain links TRBV12-3 or TRBV12-4 to TRBJ2-7; a weak D match, TRBD2 (6 bases). V shed 8 bases and J shed 3 bases, with 14 bases lying between them. The length of the CDR3 is 13 residues. CDR3: CASGSGRSYEQYF. The CDR3 nucleotides read TGTGCCAGCGGGAGCGGGCGGAGCTACGAGCAGTACTTC.

The chain couples TRBV12-3 or TRBV12-4 to TRBJ2-1; 10 bases are a match to TRBD2. The CDR3 contains 20 residues. The trim removed 3 bases at V and 1 base at J, leaving 15 bases unmatched. In DNA form, the CDR3 reads TGTGCCAGCAGTTTTGGGTCTAGCGGGGGTCGCATCCCATCCTACAATGAGCAGTTCTTC. It specifies CASSFGSSGGRIPSYNEQFF.

The V and J genes are TRBV28 and TRBJ2-7; TRBD1 matches 7 bases. The trim removed 5 bases at V and 2 bases at J, leaving 9 bases unmatched. Germline V gene sequence: CDR1 MDHEN, CDR2 SYDVKM. There are 15 residues in the CDR3. CDR3 DNA: TGTGCCAGCAGTCCCGGCAGGGGGTCAACCTACGAGCAGTACTTC. Amino acid sequence: CASSPGRGSTYEQYF.

This rearrangement joins TRBV7-9 to TRBJ2-7, with D possibly TRBD1 on 6 matching bases. The CDR3 has 13 amino acids. Trimming left V 8 bases short and J 2 bases short, with 13 bases between. Germline-derived CDR1 and CDR2 are SEHNR and FQNEAQ (reference sequence). The DNA for the CDR3 is TGTGCCAGCGGACGGGACACCACCTACGAGCAGTACTTC. Translated, it gives CASGRDTTYEQYF.

This clonotype came up a few times. This chain connects TRBV30 to TRBJ1-1; a possible D gene is TRBD1 (6 bases). Per germline, CDR1 GTSNPN and CDR2 SVGIG (reference sequence). V was shortened by 0 bases and J by 7 bases, with 12 bases between the two germline ends. This CDR3 has 13 residues. For the CDR3, the DNA is TGTGCCTGGAGTGTACAGGGATTTGATGAAGCTTTCTTT. The encoded protein is CAWSVQGFDEAFF. Combining the CDR3 with reference TRBV30 and TRBJ1-1 gives the whole variable domain SQTIHQWPATLVQPVGSPLSLECTVEGTSNPNLYWYRQAAGRGLQLLFYSVGIGQISSEVPQNLSASRPQDRQFILSSKKLLLSDSGFYLCAWSVQGFDEAFFGQGTRLTVV.

This clonotype was observed a handful of times. CDR3: CASSLEGRLNYGYTF. Here the CDR3 DNA reads TGTGCCAGCAGCTTAGAGGGCAGGCTCAACTATGGCTACACCTTC. The chain employs TRBV7-2 and TRBJ1-2; D is unresolved. V was trimmed by 1 base and J by 2 bases, leaving 11 bases between them. Germline CDR1 SGHTA, CDR2 FQGNSA. CDR3 length: 15 amino acids.

The V and J genes are TRBV4-1 and TRBJ2-2, with 7 bases identical to TRBD1. In germline, CDR1 is MGHRA, CDR2 YSYEKL. The CDR3 sequence is 15 residues long. Unmatched junction bases numbered 3, after V lost 0 bases and J lost 5 bases. CDR3 amino acids: CASSQEPGQTGELFF. The CDR3, as DNA: TGCGCCAGCAGCCAAGAGCCGGGACAGACCGGGGAGCTGTTTTTT.

The sample holds a few counts of this clonotype. The chain couples TRBV9 to TRBJ2-1; 13 bases map to TRBD2. Unmatched junction bases numbered 7, after V lost 4 bases and J lost 9 bases. The length of the CDR3 is 15 residues. Germline CDR1 is SGDLS and CDR2 is YYNGEE. CDR3 bases: TGTGCCAGCAGCCCACGGACTAGCGGGAGTGCTGAGCAGTTCTTC. Its protein product is CASSPRTSGSAEQFF.

This chain joins TRBV12-3 or TRBV12-4 and TRBJ2-3; 8 positions match TRBD2. Trimming removed 4 bases from V and 1 base from J; junction bases left unmatched: 4. This CDR3 contains 15 residues. CDR3 sequence: CASSSRTSRTDTQYF. The CDR3 DNA reads TGTGCCAGCAGTTCCAGGACTAGCCGCACAGATACGCAGTATTTT.

The genes are TRBV27 and TRBJ1-1, with 10 bases matching TRBD1. CDR3 length: 16 residues. The V segment lost 3 bases and the J segment 1 base; nucleotides outside the gene matches: 5. Germline CDR1 MNHEY, CDR2 SMNVEV (reference sequence). CDR3 bases: TGTGCCAGCAGTTTGGGACAGGGGACCGAGAACACTGAAGCTTTCTTT. Its protein is CASSLGQGTENTEAFF.

This clonotype was recorded once. CDR3 nucleotide sequence: TGTGCCAGCACCGTTATAGCCGGGCCAACCTACGAGCAGTACTTC. Protein product: CASTVIAGPTYEQYF. The chain combines TRBV11-2 with TRBJ2-7; unclear D gene. The CDR3 has 15 amino acids. Germline CDR1 is SGHAT and CDR2 is FQNNGV. V was cut by 7 bases and J by 2 bases, with 18 bases left in between.

V and J are TRBV9 and TRBJ2-1; TRBD2 agrees at 8 bases. Trimming cost V 4 bases and J 0 bases; bases outside gene matches: 15. Germline CDR1 and CDR2: SGDLS and YYNGEE. This CDR3 is 19 amino acids long. The CDR3 reads CASSPRTSSFTLSYNEQFF. The DNA of the CDR3 is TGTGCCAGCAGCCCCCGGACTAGCTCTTTCACCCTCTCCTACAATGAGCAGTTCTTC.

This clonotype appeared a few times. The chain joins TRBV4-1 to TRBJ1-1; the D gene is possibly TRBD1 (5 bases). With 4 bases removed from V and 8 bases from J, the gap between germline ends came to 17 bases. CDR1 MGHRA and CDR2 YSYEKL come from the germline V gene. The CDR3 contains 14 residues. The CDR3 coding sequence is TGCGCCAGCAGCCCTCGCACGGGGCACTGGGAAGCTTTCTTT. This codes for CASSPRTGHWEAFF.

V and J are TRBV28 and TRBJ2-1, with unresolved D. Germline CDR1 reads MDHEN; CDR2 reads SYDVKM. The ends were cut back, 3 bases at V and 8 bases at J, with 17 bases in the middle. This CDR3 contains 15 residues. CDR3 residues: CASSFTGERWHEQFF. The CDR3 nucleotides are TGTGCCAGCAGTTTCACTGGGGAACGATGGCATGAGCAGTTCTTC.

The rearrangement joins TRBV7-6 to TRBJ2-2; perhaps TRBD1 as D (8 bases). Germline V CDR1 and CDR2: SGHVS, FNYEAQ. The V end was cut by 7 bases, the J end by 5 bases, with 17 bases between. The CDR3 consists of 15 residues. The CDR3 protein is CASTHGQGGTGELFF. DNA for the CDR3: TGTGCCAGCACCCATGGACAGGGAGGGACCGGGGAGCTGTTTTTT.

There are a few counts of this clonotype. V is TRBV4-1 and J is TRBJ2-7; D may correspond to TRBD1 or TRBD2 (5 bases each). Germline V gene sequence: CDR1 MGHRA, CDR2 YSYEKL. The CDR3 has 14 amino acids. Trimming took off 3 bases at V and 3 bases at J, with 12 bases between the two ends. CDR3 amino acids: CASSQRDVGYEQYF. Here the CDR3 DNA reads TGCGCCAGCAGCCAGAGGGACGTAGGCTACGAGCAGTACTTC.